Listed below are T cell receptor beta chains from one sample, sequenced in a study of sequential checkpoint blockade in melanoma. Using immunoSEQ multiplex PCR, the repertoire was profiled, and TCRdb retains in-frame clones only, with some absent. Of approximately 23,000 clones in the sample, around 75% are singletons; the top ten hold approximately 30%. The source material was CD8+ T cells sorted from blood (inferred from file names), sampled from a patient given nivolumab and ipilimumab in sequence. These receptors were taken from a human donor with melanoma. The CDR3 runs from the conserved cysteine through the conserved F or W. The order of the fields is J gene, V gene, clone size, D gene, CDR3 DNA, CDR3 protein. The D gene is left open where the match is weak. Clone size is given for some rows only: seen once, a few or many times, or a class if the clone is expanded.

j_gene: TRBJ2-3
v_gene: TRBV13
abundance: -
d_gene: TRBD2
CDR3nt: TGTGCCAGCAGCCCGCGGACTAGCGGGGGAACAGATACGCAGTATTTT
CDR3aa: CASSPRTSGGTDTQYF

j_gene: TRBJ2-5
v_gene: TRBV13
abundance: -
d_gene: TRBD1
CDR3nt: TGTGCCAGCAGCTCGGCCGGGACAGGGACCGTCGGAGAGACCCAGTACTTC
CDR3aa: CASSSAGTGTVGETQYF

j_gene: TRBJ2-3
v_gene: TRBV20-1
abundance: -
d_gene: -
CDR3nt: TGCAGTGCTAAGTTCGGTACGCAGTATTTT
CDR3aa: CSAKFGTQYF

j_gene: TRBJ2-7
v_gene: TRBV6-5
abundance: -
d_gene: TRBD2
CDR3nt: TGTGCCAGCACCTACTTAGGGACTAGAATCCGCGAGCAGTACTTC
CDR3aa: CASTYLGTRIREQYF

j_gene: TRBJ2-1
v_gene: TRBV18
abundance: few
d_gene: TRBD2
CDR3nt: TGTGCCAGCTCACCCCCGGGGGGGCTAGCGGCGAACAATGAGCAGTTCTTC
CDR3aa: CASSPPGGLAANNEQFF

j_gene: TRBJ2-7
v_gene: TRBV11-1
abundance: -
d_gene: -
CDR3nt: TGTGCCAGCAGCCCGCTGCCCGAGAGCTCCTACGAGCAGTACTTC
CDR3aa: CASSPLPESSYEQYF

j_gene: TRBJ2-7
v_gene: TRBV28
abundance: few
d_gene: TRBD2
CDR3nt: TGTGCCAGCACTCTTAGCGGGGGGACTATCCGCGAGCAGTACTTC
CDR3aa: CASTLSGGTIREQYF

j_gene: TRBJ2-7
v_gene: TRBV13
abundance: -
d_gene: TRBD1
CDR3nt: TGTGCCAGCAGCGCAAGGACAGGGCGGCACGAGCAGTACTTC
CDR3aa: CASSARTGRHEQYF

j_gene: TRBJ2-1
v_gene: TRBV4-3
abundance: -
d_gene: TRBD2
CDR3nt: TGCGCCAGCAGCCAAGCGGGACTAGCGGGATTGTTCTTC
CDR3aa: CASSQAGLAGLFF

j_gene: TRBJ1-6
v_gene: TRBV11-2
abundance: -
d_gene: -
CDR3nt: TGTGCCAGCAGCTTAGGACGGAGGAGTTCACCCCTCCACTTT
CDR3aa: CASSLGRRSSPLHF

j_gene: TRBJ2-7
v_gene: TRBV12-5
abundance: -
d_gene: TRBD1
CDR3nt: TGTGCTAGTGGTTTGGTACCCCTCCGACAGGGCCGAAACCTCTACGAGCAGTACTTC
CDR3aa: CASGLVPLRQGRNLYEQYF

j_gene: TRBJ1-2
v_gene: TRBV7-9
abundance: -
d_gene: -
CDR3nt: TGTGCCAGCAGCTTACAGGGTCATGGCTACACCTTC
CDR3aa: CASSLQGHGYTF

j_gene: TRBJ2-5
v_gene: TRBV4-2
abundance: once
d_gene: -
CDR3nt: TGTGCCAGCAGCCAAGGACAGGTCCAAGAGACCCAGTACTTC
CDR3aa: CASSQGQVQETQYF

j_gene: TRBJ2-7
v_gene: TRBV7-9
abundance: -
d_gene: TRBD1
CDR3nt: TGTGCCAGCAGCTTTCAGGGGGCTTCCTACGAGCAGTACTTC
CDR3aa: CASSFQGASYEQYF

j_gene: TRBJ2-3
v_gene: TRBV4-2
abundance: -
d_gene: TRBD1
CDR3nt: TGTGCCAGCAGCCCCCCGGGACAGGGCTCAGATACGCAGTATTTT
CDR3aa: CASSPPGQGSDTQYF

j_gene: TRBJ1-2
v_gene: TRBV7-2
abundance: -
d_gene: TRBD1
CDR3nt: TGTGCCAGCAGCTCCCTCGGGACAGGGCTCATTGATGGCTACACCTTC
CDR3aa: CASSSLGTGLIDGYTF

j_gene: TRBJ2-7
v_gene: TRBV27
abundance: -
d_gene: -
CDR3nt: TGTGCCAGCAGTTTATCAGGGGCACCCAGCTACGAGCAGTACTTC
CDR3aa: CASSLSGAPSYEQYF

j_gene: TRBJ2-1
v_gene: TRBV13
abundance: -
d_gene: TRBD1
CDR3nt: TGTGCCAGCAGCCCGTGGACAGGGACCAGGAATGAGCAGTTCTTC
CDR3aa: CASSPWTGTRNEQFF

j_gene: TRBJ2-2
v_gene: TRBV7-8
abundance: -
d_gene: -
CDR3nt: TGTGCCAGCAGTTTCAGGGGTTCGAACACCGGGGAGCTGTTTTTT
CDR3aa: CASSFRGSNTGELFF

j_gene: TRBJ1-1
v_gene: TRBV6-5
abundance: -
d_gene: -
CDR3nt: TGTGCCAGCAGTTACGGTCGGGGGAACACTGAAGCTTTCTTT
CDR3aa: CASSYGRGNTEAFF

j_gene: TRBJ2-7
v_gene: TRBV10-3
abundance: -
d_gene: TRBD1
CDR3nt: TGTGCCATCGGACAGGGCTACGAGCAGTACTTC
CDR3aa: CAIGQGYEQYF

j_gene: TRBJ2-1
v_gene: TRBV7-9
abundance: few
d_gene: TRBD2
CDR3nt: TGTGCCAGCAGCTCGACTAGCGGGGGGCAAAGCTCCTACAATGAGCAGTTCTTC
CDR3aa: CASSSTSGGQSSYNEQFF

j_gene: TRBJ2-7
v_gene: TRBV7-2
abundance: -
d_gene: -
CDR3nt: TGTGCCAGCAGCTTAGTTGGGCCTACCTACGAGCAGTACTTC
CDR3aa: CASSLVGPTYEQYF